This TCR beta chain was captured in a study of regulatory and conventional T cells in RAG deficiency (dated by TCRdb to 2016 to 2017). At the level of the whole study: To compare the diversity and composition of the repertoires of Treg, conventional CD4+ and CD8+ T cells between RAG-deficient patients and healthy controls, the study applied high-throughput TCR beta sequencing. Broad study findings and their caveats: Compared with control T-cell subpopulations, RAG-deficient patients had much lower Shannon entropy and higher Simpson indices. Rather than being bona fide Treg cells, the sorted CD25-high CD127-low cells in Omenn syndrome patients may represent peripherally activated cells. Shorter CDR3 lengths were found in all patient T-cell subsets, and >85% Treg-Tconv repertoire overlap at nucleotide and amino acid level was observed in Omenn syndrome patients. Some T-cell subset analyses were not performed for some subjects. Unique TCR beta sequences from Treg cells were roughly 100-fold fewer in Omenn syndrome and CID/AS patients than controls, versus about 9-fold for other subsets.

Repertoire analyses used eight healthy control donors as the comparison group. CD8+ T cells lacking CD4 were purified from blood before genomic DNA extraction. Libraries were prepared through the immunoSEQ multiplex PCR assay. Genomic DNA from the sorted T-cell subsets was used to amplify rearranged TCR beta chain products, which were then sequenced. The authors' pipeline ran thus. Shannon entropy and Simpson indices were used to quantify the repertoire diversity of productive TCR beta rearrangements. To assess clonal expansion, the frequencies of the 100 most abundant productive TCR beta clonotypes were added up as a share of total reads. The TRB repertoires were scored with a self-reactivity index that is based on amino acid usage at CDR3beta positions 6 and 7. Two-way ANOVA was used for repertoire analyses, and Student t or Mann-Whitney tests were used for flow cytometric analyses. TCRdb took this table from immuneACCESS and kept in-frame rearrangements with V and J called. Such tables lack part of the clones; where checked against another copy, unresolved V genes explain under half of the gap, and the rest is unexplained. V and J calls and clone size follow that table, whereas D and trimming were derived from the DNA. The sample profile shows roughly 32,000 clones; around 89% of them were found once. The ten top clones hold roughly 15% of the sample.

As regards this clone: It lacks a known antigen. No base quality values were provided; no much bigger clone lies one nucleotide off. Other DNA sequences in this sample translate to the same CDR3.

The data were also submitted as part of a second study, on regulatory T cells. That second publication adds: In the multiplex PCR, 52 forward TRBV primers and 13 reverse TRBJ primers were used, and assay-based and computational corrections were applied for amplification bias. Repertoires from patients had restricted unique TRB V-J pairs and skewed V and J gene usage, with the strongest effect in regulatory T cells. T-cell receptor beta repertoires of sorted regulatory, conventional CD4+ and CD8+ T cells were compared between CD3G-deficient patients and healthy controls. Ficoll density separation was used to isolate peripheral blood mononuclear cells. CD3+ CD8+ CD4- T cells were isolated on a FACSAria cell sorter. Rearranged TRB loci were amplified from genomic DNA by multiplex PCR within the immunoSEQ assay. An Illumina HiSeq platform was used to sequence the TRB amplicons. Raw sequences were error-filtered and aligned to reference gene sequences by custom algorithms and were subsequently analyzed with the immunoSEQ online tools. Frequencies of productive and nonproductive TRB rearrangements were evaluated among both unique and total sequences. Prism software was used to run t tests, Mann-Whitney tests or two-way ANOVA for comparisons between groups.

The sample taken for sequencing was CD8+ T cells sorted from blood. The receptor was derived from a human donor in good health.

The CDR3 reads CSVKGVGGPLNEQFF. The nucleotides read TGCAGCGTTAAAGGTGTGGGAGGGCCGCTCAATGAGCAGTTCTTC. The receptor chain draws on TRBV29-1 and TRBJ2-1; TRBD2 fits 7 bases in the junction. Sequences SQVTM (CDR1) and ANQGSEA (CDR2) are obtained from the germline V gene. Including cysteine and phenylalanine, the CDR3 has 15 amino acids. The read is trimmed to its CDR3 DNA, 45 bases read in frame from base 1. Ends trimmed: V by 5 bases, J by 6 bases; bases unmatched to a gene: 13.